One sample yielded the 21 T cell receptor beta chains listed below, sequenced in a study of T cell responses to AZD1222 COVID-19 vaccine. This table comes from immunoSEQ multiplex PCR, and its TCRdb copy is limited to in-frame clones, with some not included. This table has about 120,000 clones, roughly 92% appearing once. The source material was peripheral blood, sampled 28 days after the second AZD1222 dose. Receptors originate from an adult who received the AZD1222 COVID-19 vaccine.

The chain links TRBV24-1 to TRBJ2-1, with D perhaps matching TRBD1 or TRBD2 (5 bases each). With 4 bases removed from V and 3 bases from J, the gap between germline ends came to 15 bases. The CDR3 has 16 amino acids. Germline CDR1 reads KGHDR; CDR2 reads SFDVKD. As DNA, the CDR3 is TGTGCCACCAGTGACGTCGGGACCCAGAACTACAATGAGCAGTTCTTC. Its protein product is CATSDVGTQNYNEQFF.

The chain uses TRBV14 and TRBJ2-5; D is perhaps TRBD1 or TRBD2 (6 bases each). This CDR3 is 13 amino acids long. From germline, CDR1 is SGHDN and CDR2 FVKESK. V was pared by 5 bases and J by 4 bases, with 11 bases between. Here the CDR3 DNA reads TGTGCCAGCAGCTGGGGGGCCCCAGAGACCCAGTACTTC. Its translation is CASSWGAPETQYF.

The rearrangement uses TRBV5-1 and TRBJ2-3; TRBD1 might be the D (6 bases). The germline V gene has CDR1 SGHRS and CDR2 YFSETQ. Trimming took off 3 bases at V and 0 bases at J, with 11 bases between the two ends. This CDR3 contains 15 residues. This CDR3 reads CASSSGTQSTDTQYF. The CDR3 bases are TGCGCCAGCAGCTCGGGGACACAGAGCACAGATACGCAGTATTTT. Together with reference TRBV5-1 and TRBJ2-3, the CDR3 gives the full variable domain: KAGVTQTPRYLIKTRGQQVTLSCSPISGHRSVSWYQQTPGQGLQFLFEYFSETQRNKGNFPGRFSGRQFSNSRSEMNVSTLELGDSALYLCASSSGTQSTDTQYFGPGTRLTVL.

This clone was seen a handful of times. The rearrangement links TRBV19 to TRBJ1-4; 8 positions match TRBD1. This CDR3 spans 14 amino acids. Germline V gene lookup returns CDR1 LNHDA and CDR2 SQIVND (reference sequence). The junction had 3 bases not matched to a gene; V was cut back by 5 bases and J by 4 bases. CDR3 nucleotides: TGTGCCAGTAGTGAGACAGGGGTTAATGAAAAACTGTTTTTT. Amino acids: CASSETGVNEKLFF.

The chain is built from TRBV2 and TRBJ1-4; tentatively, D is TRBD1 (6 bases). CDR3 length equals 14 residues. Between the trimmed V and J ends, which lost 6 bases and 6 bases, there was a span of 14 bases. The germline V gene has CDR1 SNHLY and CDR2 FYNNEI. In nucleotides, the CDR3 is TGTGCCAGCAGAAACAGGGTCGGGGATGAAAAACTGTTTTTT. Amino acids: CASRNRVGDEKLFF.

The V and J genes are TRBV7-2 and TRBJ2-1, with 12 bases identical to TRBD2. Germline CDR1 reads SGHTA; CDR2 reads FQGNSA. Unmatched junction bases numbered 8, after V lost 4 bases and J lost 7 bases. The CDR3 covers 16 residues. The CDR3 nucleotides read TGTGCCAGCAGCTCACCTAGCGGGGGGGCTCGGAATGAGCAGTTCTTC. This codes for CASSSPSGGARNEQFF.

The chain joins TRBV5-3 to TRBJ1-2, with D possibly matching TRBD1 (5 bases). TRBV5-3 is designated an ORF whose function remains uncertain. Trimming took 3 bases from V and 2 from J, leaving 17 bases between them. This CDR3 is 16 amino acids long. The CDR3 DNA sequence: TGTGCCAGAAGCTCCGGTCCGGGACGGAACAACTATGGCTACACCTTC. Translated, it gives CARSSGPGRNNYGYTF.

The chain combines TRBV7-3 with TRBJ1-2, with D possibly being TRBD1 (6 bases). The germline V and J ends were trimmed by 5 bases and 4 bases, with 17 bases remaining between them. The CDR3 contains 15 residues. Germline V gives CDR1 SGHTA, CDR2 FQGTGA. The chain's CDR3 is CASSPLPGAFYGYTF. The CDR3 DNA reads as TGTGCCAGCAGCCCCCTTCCAGGGGCGTTCTATGGCTACACCTTC.

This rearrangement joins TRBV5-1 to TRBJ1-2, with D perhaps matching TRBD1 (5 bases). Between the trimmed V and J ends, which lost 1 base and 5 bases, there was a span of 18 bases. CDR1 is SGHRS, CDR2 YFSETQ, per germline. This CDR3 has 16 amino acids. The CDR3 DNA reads TGCGCCAGCAGCTTGTCAGCCGGGGCACAGAATTATGGCTACACCTTC. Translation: CASSLSAGAQNYGYTF.

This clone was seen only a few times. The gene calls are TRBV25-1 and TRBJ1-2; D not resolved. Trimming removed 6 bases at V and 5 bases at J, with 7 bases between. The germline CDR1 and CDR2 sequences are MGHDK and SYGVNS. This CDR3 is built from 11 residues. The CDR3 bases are TGTGCCAGCAGAGACCTTTATGGCTACACCTTC. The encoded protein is CASRDLYGYTF.

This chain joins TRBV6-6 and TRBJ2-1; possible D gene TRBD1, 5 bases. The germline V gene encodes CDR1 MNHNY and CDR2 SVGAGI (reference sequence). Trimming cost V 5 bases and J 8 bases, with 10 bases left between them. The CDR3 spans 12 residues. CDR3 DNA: TGTGCCAGCAGTGGGGCCTTGGATGAGCAGTTCTTC. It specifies CASSGALDEQFF.

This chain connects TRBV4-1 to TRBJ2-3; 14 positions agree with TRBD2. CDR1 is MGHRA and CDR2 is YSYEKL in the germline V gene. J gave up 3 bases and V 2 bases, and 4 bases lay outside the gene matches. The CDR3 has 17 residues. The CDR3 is CASSQPGLAGGTDTQYF. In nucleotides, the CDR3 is TGCGCCAGCAGCCAACCCGGACTAGCGGGGGGAACAGATACGCAGTATTTT.

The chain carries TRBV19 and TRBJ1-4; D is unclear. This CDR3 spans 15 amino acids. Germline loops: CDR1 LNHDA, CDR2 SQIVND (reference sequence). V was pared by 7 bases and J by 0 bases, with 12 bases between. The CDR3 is CASNARYPTNEKLFF. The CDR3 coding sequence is TGTGCCAGTAACGCCAGATATCCAACTAATGAAAAACTGTTTTTT.

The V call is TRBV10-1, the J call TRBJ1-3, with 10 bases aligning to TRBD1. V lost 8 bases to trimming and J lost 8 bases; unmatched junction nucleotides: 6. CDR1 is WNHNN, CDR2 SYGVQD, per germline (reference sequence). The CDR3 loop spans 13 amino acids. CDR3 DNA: TGCGCCAGCCTAGGACAGGGGGAAGACACCATATATTTT. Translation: CASLGQGEDTIYF.

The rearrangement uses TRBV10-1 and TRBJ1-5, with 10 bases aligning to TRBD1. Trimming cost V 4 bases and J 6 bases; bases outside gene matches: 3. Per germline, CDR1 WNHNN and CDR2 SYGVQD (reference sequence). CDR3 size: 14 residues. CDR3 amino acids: CASSAGQGSQPQHF. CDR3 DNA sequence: TGCGCCAGCAGTGCGGGACAGGGGAGTCAGCCCCAGCATTTT.

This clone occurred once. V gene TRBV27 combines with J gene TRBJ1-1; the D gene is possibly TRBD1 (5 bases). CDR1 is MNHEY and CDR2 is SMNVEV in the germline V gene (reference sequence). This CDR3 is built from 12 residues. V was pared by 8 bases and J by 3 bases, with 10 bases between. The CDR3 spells CASYSRDTEAFF. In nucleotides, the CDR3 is TGTGCCAGCTACAGCAGGGACACTGAAGCTTTCTTT.

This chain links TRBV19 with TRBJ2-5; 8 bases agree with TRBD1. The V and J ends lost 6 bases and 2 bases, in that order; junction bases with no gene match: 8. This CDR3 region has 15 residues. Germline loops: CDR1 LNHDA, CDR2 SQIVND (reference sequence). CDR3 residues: CASSVVTGGQETQYF. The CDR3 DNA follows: TGTGCCAGTAGCGTCGTCACAGGGGGTCAAGAGACCCAGTACTTC.

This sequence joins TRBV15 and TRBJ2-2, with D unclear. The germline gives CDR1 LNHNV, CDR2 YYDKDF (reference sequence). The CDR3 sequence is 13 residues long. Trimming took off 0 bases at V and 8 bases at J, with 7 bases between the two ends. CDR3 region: CATSRDFRGELFF. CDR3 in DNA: TGTGCCACCAGCAGAGATTTCCGGGGGGAGCTGTTTTTT.

CDR3 bases: TGTGCCAGCAGCTCTGGGGGGGCAGGGGAGACCCAGTACTTC. It encodes CASSSGGAGETQYF. The chain employs TRBV13 and TRBJ2-5, with D possibly TRBD2 on 7 matching bases. This CDR3 has 14 residues. V lost 4 bases and J 5 bases, leaving 14 bases between the germline ends. The V gene's germline CDR1 is PRHDT and CDR2 FYEKMQ (reference sequence). Based on the CDR3 plus reference TRBV13 and TRBJ2-5, the full variable domain is AAGVIQSPRHLIKEKRETATLKCYPIPRHDTVYWYQQGPGQDPQFLISFYEKMQSDKGSIPDRFSAQQFSDYHSELNMSSLELGDSALYFCASSSGGAGETQYFGPGTRLLVL.

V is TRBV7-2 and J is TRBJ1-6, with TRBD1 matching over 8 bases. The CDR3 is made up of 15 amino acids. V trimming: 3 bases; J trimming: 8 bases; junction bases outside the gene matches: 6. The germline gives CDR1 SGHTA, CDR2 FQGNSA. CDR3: CASSFLQGGDSPLHF. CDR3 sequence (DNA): TGTGCCAGCAGCTTCCTACAGGGGGGGGATTCACCCCTCCACTTT. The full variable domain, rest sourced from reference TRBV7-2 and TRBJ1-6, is GAGVSQSPSNKVTEKGKDVELRCDPISGHTALYWYRQSLGQGLEFLIYFQGNSAPDKSGLPSDRFSAERTGGSVSTLTIQRTQQEDSAVYLCASSFLQGGDSPLHFGNGTRLTVT.

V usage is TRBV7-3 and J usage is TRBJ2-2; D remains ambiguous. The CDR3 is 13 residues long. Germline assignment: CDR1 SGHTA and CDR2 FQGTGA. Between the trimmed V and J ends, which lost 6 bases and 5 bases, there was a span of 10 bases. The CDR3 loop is CASRRDGTGELFF. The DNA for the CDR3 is TGTGCCAGCAGGCGCGATGGGACCGGGGAGCTGTTTTTT.